What follows are 19 T cell receptor beta chains derived from one specimen sequenced in a study of regulatory T cells in long-lasting Graves disease. The TCR beta library used iRepertoire HTBI primers with Arm-PCR amplification of CDR3. TCRdb itself ran the multiplex PCR reads through MiXCR, one entry per CDR3 protein. The sample has about 430,000 distinct CDR3 sequences; about 15% are singletons. The time point: newly diagnosed GD, antithyroid drugs for less than 3 months. Researchers made the TCR library from RNA that was extracted from PBMCs. These records were also assigned to another study, of T cells in Graves' hyperthyroidism and ophthalmopathy.

The sample here was peripheral blood mononuclear cells (PBMCs), taken at new diagnosis, from a patient treated with antithyroid drugs. Receptor source: a middle-aged woman with Graves disease.

This clonotype was counted many times. The J gene is TRBJ2-1, the V gene TRBV20-1; D may be TRBD2 (5 bases). V was shortened by 3 bases and J by 4 bases, with 16 bases between the two germline ends. Germline V CDR1 and CDR2: DFQATT, SNEGSKA (reference sequence). This CDR3 has 15 residues. CDR3 loop: CSAREVGYRYNEQFF. Written as DNA, the CDR3 is TGCAGTGCTAGGGAGGTAGGGTATCGTTACAATGAGCAGTTCTTC.

This clonotype was seen at least ten times. This chain links TRBV11-2 with TRBJ2-7; D not resolved. The CDR3 is made up of 14 amino acids. CDR1 and CDR2 from the germline V gene are SGHAT and FQNNGV. V dropped 5 bases and J dropped 2 bases, with 13 bases sitting between them. CDR3 protein: CASSPTKGPYEQYF. CDR3 nucleotides: TGTGCCAGCAGCCCCACGAAAGGTCCCTACGAGCAGTACTTC.

This clonotype was observed at least ten times. The chain has TRBV7-2 and TRBJ2-5; 11 nucleotides match TRBD1. Germline V gives CDR1 SGHTA, CDR2 FQGNSA. Trimming took 4 bases from V and 6 from J; bases not matched to a gene: 4. The CDR3 contains 14 residues. The CDR3 region has the DNA TGTGCCAGCAGCTGGGGGACAGGGGGTAAGACCCAGTACTTC. Its protein is CASSWGTGGKTQYF. The entire variable domain, with the rest obtained from reference TRBV7-2 and TRBJ2-5, is as follows: GAGVSQSPSNKVTEKGKDVELRCDPISGHTALYWYRQSLGQGLEFLIYFQGNSAPDKSGLPSDRFSAERTGGSVSTLTIQRTQQEDSAVYLCASSWGTGGKTQYFGPGTRLLVL.

This rearrangement joins TRBV19 to TRBJ1-1; D possibly corresponds to TRBD1 (5 bases). Germline lookup yields CDR1 LNHDA and CDR2 SQIVND (reference sequence). The CDR3 has 15 amino acids. The V gene lost 7 bases and the J gene lost 2 bases, with 17 bases spanning the gap. The DNA of the CDR3 is TGTGCCAGTAACCCCAGGGATTCCCAAAACACTGAAGCTTTCTTT. As protein: CASNPRDSQNTEAFF.

The chain employs TRBV20-1 and TRBJ2-2; D possibly corresponds to TRBD2 (5 bases). Per germline, CDR1 DFQATT and CDR2 SNEGSKA (reference sequence). V lost 5 bases to trimming and J lost 7 bases, with 8 bases between them. The CDR3 has 11 amino acids. This CDR3 is CSASDYGELFF. The CDR3 DNA reads TGCAGTGCTTCAGACTACGGGGAGCTGTTTTTT.

This clonotype was counted between two and nine times. V usage is TRBV6-4 and J usage is TRBJ2-2; 14 nucleotides align to TRBD2. V was clipped by 5 bases and J by 8 bases; unmatched bases: 7. CDR3 length: 16 residues. CDR1 and CDR2 (germline): MRHNA, SNTAGT. CDR3 loop: CASSYGTSGRFGELFF. The CDR3 DNA follows: TGTGCCAGCAGTTACGGGACTAGCGGGAGATTTGGGGAGCTGTTTTTT.

This clonotype showed up just a few times. The rearrangement uses TRBV4-2 and TRBJ2-1; 10 nucleotides match TRBD2. The CDR3 is made up of 17 amino acids. Trimming took 4 bases from V and 5 from J; bases not matched to a gene: 11. Looked up from germline, CDR1 is LGHNA and CDR2 is YNFKEQ. The DNA of the CDR3 is TGTGCCAGCAGCCGAGCCGACCGGACTAGCGGAGACAATGAGCAGTTCTTC. It encodes CASSRADRTSGDNEQFF.

This clonotype showed up many times. The J gene is TRBJ2-3, the V gene TRBV12-3 or TRBV12-4; D perhaps matches TRBD1 (5 bases). CDR3 length: 12 residues. Deletions cut 6 bases from V and 3 bases from J, with 7 bases between. The chain's CDR3 is CASRGDTDTQYF. The CDR3 DNA is TGTGCCAGCAGAGGGGATACAGATACGCAGTATTTT.

With respect to this clonotype: Being one base from a much bigger clone, this may be a read error. The DNA is left out, because the CDR3 cannot be placed on it with certainty; the CDR3 is given as TCRdb lists it. The rearrangement uses TRBV7-8 and TRBJ2-7; the D call TRBD2 from the table was never checked on the DNA. Germline V gives CDR1 SGHVS, CDR2 FQNEAQ. Including both end residues, the CDR3 is 16 amino acids long. This CDR3 reads CASSLGVAGGTYEHYF.

This rearrangement joins TRBV15 to TRBJ2-7; D is unresolved. There are 15 residues in the CDR3. Germline loops: CDR1 LNHNV, CDR2 YYDKDF (reference sequence). The V end lost 0 bases, the J end lost 0 bases, and 9 bases lay between the germline ends. The CDR3: CATSRDHRYSYEQYF. CDR3 in DNA: TGTGCCACCAGCAGAGATCACAGATACTCCTACGAGCAGTACTTC.

This clonotype showed up many times. The genes are TRBV12-5 and TRBJ2-1, with TRBD2 identical over 11 bases. This CDR3 region has 16 residues. The ends lost 0 bases at V and 8 bases at J; junction bases unmatched: 6. The germline gives CDR1 LGHNT, CDR2 FRNRAP. The CDR3 DNA follows: TGTGCTAGTGGTTTGGTACGACTAGCGGGACGAGATGAGCAGTTCTTC. Encoded protein: CASGLVRLAGRDEQFF.

This clonotype appeared a few times. A clone one base away is much larger, so this may be a read error. This rearrangement joins TRBV11-2 to TRBJ1-1; the D is unclear. The germline V gene has CDR1 SGHAT and CDR2 FQNNGV. There are 15 residues in the CDR3. Deletions cut 5 bases from V and 4 bases from J, with 17 bases between. CDR3 bases: TGTGCCAGCAGCGGAGCGGGTGGAAGGAGCACTGAAGCTTTCTTT. This codes for CASSGAGGRSTEAFF.

This clonotype was picked up many times. V is TRBV6-2 or TRBV6-3 and J is TRBJ2-5, with 7 bases fitting TRBD2. J lost 5 bases, V lost 0 bases, and 6 bases had no gene match. The V gene's germline CDR1 is MNHEY and CDR2 SVGEGT. This CDR3 is 15 amino acids long. This CDR3 is CASSYSTGGGETQYF. DNA of the CDR3: TGTGCCAGCAGTTACTCGACGGGAGGAGGCGAGACCCAGTACTTC.

The V gene is TRBV5-1, the J gene TRBJ2-3; D is possibly TRBD1 (5 bases). V lost 6 bases and J 4 bases, leaving 15 bases between the germline ends. From germline, CDR1 is SGHRS and CDR2 YFSETQ. The CDR3 is 14 residues long. CDR3 region: CASNSGHSSDTQYF. The CDR3 DNA sequence: TGCGCCAGCAACTCTGGACATTCCTCAGATACGCAGTATTTT.

The V and J genes are TRBV11-2 and TRBJ2-1; 7 bases align to TRBD2. The ends lost 2 bases at V and 2 bases at J; junction bases unmatched: 12. This CDR3 contains 18 residues. Germline CDR1 and CDR2: SGHAT and FQNNGV. Here the CDR3 DNA reads TGTGCCAGCAGCTTAATATTCGGCGGGAGAACCCCCTACAATGAGCAGTTCTTC. Translated, it gives CASSLIFGGRTPYNEQFF.

The CDR3 nucleotides read TGTGCCACCAGCGGAAGGGGGGGCTTAGCCAAAAACATTCAGTACTTC. Protein: CATSGRGGLAKNIQYF. This rearrangement joins TRBV15 to TRBJ2-4; a weak D match, TRBD2 (7 bases). The CDR3 is made up of 16 amino acids. Germline V gene data show CDR1 as LNHNV and CDR2 as YYDKDF (reference sequence). Trimming took off 5 bases at V and 0 bases at J, with 14 bases between the two ends.

This clonotype has ten or more counts. The V gene is TRBV3-1, the J gene TRBJ2-1; D gene uncertain. Germline loops: CDR1 LGHDT, CDR2 YNNKEL (reference sequence). The CDR3 covers 15 residues. V was clipped by 1 base and J by 8 bases, with 15 bases between them. The CDR3 sequence is CASSQGSFDIHEQFF. CDR3 in DNA: TGTGCCAGCAGCCAAGGATCCTTCGATATCCATGAGCAGTTCTTC.

This clonotype was seen more than once but under ten times. One end of the junction is discordant with germline, which a read error may explain. The chain has TRBV7-9 and TRBJ1-5; D not resolved. The CDR3 consists of 13 residues. Germline lookup yields CDR1 SEHNR and CDR2 FQNEAQ (reference sequence). CDR3 sequence reads: CASSVATTQPQHF. CDR3 nucleotide sequence: TGTGCCAGCAGCGTAGCGACTACTCAGCCCCAGCATTTT.

This clonotype was recorded many times. V usage is TRBV19 and J usage is TRBJ1-1; a weak D match, TRBD1 (5 bases). V was pared by 7 bases and J by 7 bases, with 22 bases between. This CDR3 spans 15 amino acids. Germline V CDR1 and CDR2: LNHDA, SQIVND (reference sequence). This chain's CDR3 is CASIARGPGGDEAFF. CDR3 bases: TGTGCCAGTATCGCTCGGGGCCCCGGGGGGGATGAAGCTTTCTTT.